This is a list of T cell receptor beta chains from one sample in a study of immune characterization of retroperitoneal liposarcoma. TCRdb independently ran MiXCR on the PCR reads; one entry per CDR3 protein. The repertoire has under 13,000 distinct CDR3 sequences, around a quarter of them found once; the top ten carry approximately 8%. The sequencing input was tumor tissue. These TCRs come from a male donor with retroperitoneal liposarcoma. Each CDR3 is given with its conserved first and last residue. The order of the fields is CDR3 DNA, CDR3 protein, clone size, V gene, J gene, D gene. D genes are given only for firm matches. A row's size may be missing; if present it is once, few, many or a size class.

cdr3_nt: TGTGCCAGCGTCCTTGGGCCCCACTACAATGAGCAGTTCTTC
cdr3_aa: CASVLGPHYNEQFF
clone_size: -
v_call: TRBV6-5
j_call: TRBJ2-1
d_call: -

cdr3_nt: TGTGCCAGCAGTTTCTCAACCTACAATGAGCAGTACTTC
cdr3_aa: CASSFSTYNEQYF
clone_size: few
v_call: TRBV6-6
j_call: TRBJ2-7
d_call: -

cdr3_nt: TGTGCCAGCAGTGAAGCCGGTAGACGAGGCTATGGCTACACCTTC
cdr3_aa: CASSEAGRRGYGYTF
clone_size: -
v_call: TRBV6-1
j_call: TRBJ1-2
d_call: -

cdr3_nt: TGTGCCAGCAGTTACGCGGGCGGGGGGGTCAATGAGCAGTTCTTC
cdr3_aa: CASSYAGGGVNEQFF
clone_size: medium-sized
v_call: TRBV6-6
j_call: TRBJ2-1
d_call: TRBD2

cdr3_nt: TGTGCCAGCAACCTCGCGGGGGGGAGCGCAGATACGCAGTATTTT
cdr3_aa: CASNLAGGSADTQYF
clone_size: once
v_call: TRBV27
j_call: TRBJ2-3
d_call: TRBD2

cdr3_nt: TGTGCCAGCAGCGGACCACAAATGCTAGCGGGAGGGAGCTATGAGCAGTACTTC
cdr3_aa: CASSGPQMLAGGSYEQYF
clone_size: -
v_call: TRBV7-2
j_call: TRBJ2-7
d_call: TRBD2

cdr3_nt: TGCGCCAGCAGTGAGAAGCCTAGCGGGGAGCAGTTCTTC
cdr3_aa: CASSEKPSGEQFF
clone_size: -
v_call: TRBV10-1
j_call: TRBJ2-1
d_call: TRBD2

cdr3_nt: TGTGCCAGCAGTTTAGGGGTAAGAAATGAGCAGTACTTC
cdr3_aa: CASSLGVRNEQYF
clone_size: -
v_call: TRBV12-3/TRBV12-4
j_call: TRBJ2-5
d_call: -

cdr3_nt: TGTGCCAGCAGTGATTGGACTAGCGGGGTCCAGTTCTTC
cdr3_aa: CASSDWTSGVQFF
clone_size: medium-sized
v_call: TRBV6-1
j_call: TRBJ2-1
d_call: TRBD2

cdr3_nt: TGTGCCAGCACGCGAGGGTGGGAGACCCAGTACTTC
cdr3_aa: CASTRGWETQYF
clone_size: -
v_call: TRBV6-1
j_call: TRBJ2-5
d_call: -

cdr3_nt: TGTGCCAGCAGTTACTCAACAGGGTATTACGAGCAGTACTTC
cdr3_aa: CASSYSTGYYEQYF
clone_size: few
v_call: TRBV6-6
j_call: TRBJ2-7
d_call: -